These T cell receptor beta chains were read from a single sample in a study of technical replicates of blood from a handful of donors. Assay: immunoSEQ multiplex PCR; the TCRdb copy retains only in-frame clones and omits some. This sample has more than 90,000 clones, with approximately 95% found just once. Sequencing was carried out using T cells isolated from PBMCs. All receptors derive from a human donor in good health. CDR3s include the opening cysteine and the closing phenylalanine or tryptophan. D genes are given only for firm matches. Clone size is given for some rows only: seen once, a few or many times, or a class if the clone is expanded.

v_gene: TRBV4-1; abundance: .; d_gene: TRBD2; j_gene: TRBJ2-7; CDR3aa: CASSQDSLAGRYEQYF; CDR3nt: TGCGCCAGCAGCCAAGATTCTCTAGCGGGCCGCTACGAGCAGTACTTC
v_gene: TRBV7-9; abundance: .; d_gene: TRBD1; j_gene: TRBJ1-1; CDR3aa: CASEGQGRAFF; CDR3nt: TGTGCCAGCGAGGGACAGGGGAGAGCTTTCTTT
v_gene: TRBV2; abundance: .; d_gene: .; j_gene: TRBJ1-2; CDR3aa: CASSGDIPNYGYTF; CDR3nt: TGTGCCAGCAGTGGGGACATCCCTAACTATGGCTACACCTTC
v_gene: TRBV28; abundance: .; d_gene: TRBD1; j_gene: TRBJ2-4; CDR3aa: CASRRTGGEGIQYF; CDR3nt: TGTGCCAGCAGGCGGACAGGGGGCGAGGGCATTCAGTACTTC
v_gene: TRBV2; abundance: once; d_gene: .; j_gene: TRBJ1-5; CDR3aa: CASRTGDSVYQPQHF; CDR3nt: TGTGCCAGCAGGACGGGAGACTCAGTTTATCAGCCCCAGCATTTT
v_gene: TRBV19; abundance: .; d_gene: .; j_gene: TRBJ2-1; CDR3aa: CASSPGTAFNEQFF; CDR3nt: TGTGCCAGTAGTCCTGGGACTGCTTTTAATGAGCAGTTCTTC
v_gene: TRBV7-2; abundance: .; d_gene: .; j_gene: TRBJ2-7; CDR3aa: CASRGDYYEQYF; CDR3nt: TGTGCCTCCCGGGGAGATTACTACGAGCAGTACTTC
v_gene: TRBV4-1; abundance: .; d_gene: .; j_gene: TRBJ1-4; CDR3aa: CASSQGNREIYRTNEKLFF; CDR3nt: TGCGCCAGCAGCCAGGGTAACAGAGAAATCTACAGAACTAATGAAAAACTGTTTTTT
v_gene: TRBV6-1; abundance: .; d_gene: TRBD1; j_gene: TRBJ1-3; CDR3aa: CASRTGGISGNTIYF; CDR3nt: TGTGCCAGCAGGACAGGGGGCATCTCTGGAAACACCATATATTTT
v_gene: TRBV9; abundance: .; d_gene: TRBD2; j_gene: TRBJ2-3; CDR3aa: CASSAWGVLARDTDTQYF; CDR3nt: TGTGCCAGCAGCGCTTGGGGAGTACTAGCGCGAGACACAGATACGCAGTATTTT
v_gene: TRBV9; abundance: .; d_gene: TRBD1; j_gene: TRBJ1-2; CDR3aa: CASSDPTGLSVNGYTF; CDR3nt: TGTGCCAGCAGCGACCCGACAGGGCTTAGCGTTAATGGCTACACCTTC
v_gene: TRBV14; abundance: .; d_gene: .; j_gene: TRBJ2-5; CDR3aa: CASSQEGGETQYF; CDR3nt: TGTGCCAGCAGCCAAGAAGGGGGAGAGACCCAGTACTTC
v_gene: TRBV28; abundance: .; d_gene: .; j_gene: TRBJ2-7; CDR3aa: CASSTGISYEQYF; CDR3nt: TGTGCCAGCAGCACCGGGATCTCCTACGAGCAGTACTTC
v_gene: TRBV11-2; abundance: .; d_gene: TRBD2; j_gene: TRBJ2-2; CDR3aa: CASSPLAGDSSGELFF; CDR3nt: TGTGCCAGCAGCCCTTTAGCGGGAGACTCATCCGGGGAGCTGTTTTTT
v_gene: TRBV9; abundance: .; d_gene: .; j_gene: TRBJ2-7; CDR3aa: CASSVAAGPTYEQYF; CDR3nt: TGTGCCAGCAGCGTAGCGGCGGGACCTACCTACGAGCAGTACTTC
v_gene: TRBV5-6; abundance: .; d_gene: TRBD1; j_gene: TRBJ2-7; CDR3aa: CASRIQGAYEQYF; CDR3nt: TGTGCCAGCAGAATTCAGGGGGCCTACGAGCAGTACTTC
v_gene: TRBV6-5; abundance: .; d_gene: TRBD1; j_gene: TRBJ1-2; CDR3aa: CASSGPQGADYGYTF; CDR3nt: TGTGCCAGCAGTGGACCGCAGGGGGCTGACTATGGCTACACCTTC
v_gene: TRBV6-5; abundance: .; d_gene: .; j_gene: TRBJ2-3; CDR3aa: CASSYSKGTEQYF; CDR3nt: TGTGCCAGCAGTTACTCGAAGGGGACTGAGCAGTATTTT
v_gene: TRBV29-1; abundance: .; d_gene: .; j_gene: TRBJ2-7; CDR3aa: CSVEGATPYEQYF; CDR3nt: TGCAGCGTTGAAGGAGCGACGCCCTACGAGCAGTACTTC
v_gene: TRBV12-5; abundance: .; d_gene: TRBD1; j_gene: TRBJ1-5; CDR3aa: CASGHGQGDGQPQHF; CDR3nt: TGTGCTAGTGGCCACGGACAGGGGGACGGTCAGCCCCAGCATTTT
v_gene: TRBV4-2; abundance: .; d_gene: .; j_gene: TRBJ1-1; CDR3aa: CASSQEGVRSEAFF; CDR3nt: TGTGCCAGCAGCCAAGAAGGGGTAAGGTCTGAAGCTTTCTTT
v_gene: TRBV6-5; abundance: .; d_gene: .; j_gene: TRBJ2-5; CDR3aa: CASSRGVRYQETQYF; CDR3nt: TGTGCCAGCAGTCGAGGAGTACGGTACCAAGAGACCCAGTACTTC
v_gene: TRBV6-1; abundance: .; d_gene: TRBD2; j_gene: TRBJ2-7; CDR3aa: CASSEAGLAGVSYEQYF; CDR3nt: TGTGCCAGCAGTGAAGCCGGACTAGCGGGAGTTAGCTACGAGCAGTACTTC
v_gene: TRBV4-1; abundance: .; d_gene: .; j_gene: TRBJ2-7; CDR3aa: CASSLSRQGPLDEQYF; CDR3nt: TGCGCCAGCAGCCTCTCTAGGCAGGGGCCTCTCGACGAGCAGTACTTC
v_gene: TRBV11-1; abundance: .; d_gene: .; j_gene: TRBJ1-2; CDR3aa: CASSLGTAANYGYTF; CDR3nt: TGTGCCAGCAGCTTAGGTACAGCAGCTAACTATGGCTACACCTTC
v_gene: TRBV5-6; abundance: .; d_gene: .; j_gene: TRBJ1-1; CDR3aa: CASSLLVYRTEAFF; CDR3nt: TGTGCCAGCAGCTTGTTAGTTTACCGGACTGAAGCTTTCTTT
v_gene: TRBV7-9; abundance: .; d_gene: .; j_gene: TRBJ1-5; CDR3aa: CASSQGLNQPQHF; CDR3nt: TGTGCCAGCAGTCAGGGCCTCAATCAGCCCCAGCATTTT
v_gene: TRBV18; abundance: .; d_gene: .; j_gene: TRBJ1-5; CDR3aa: CASSVQGMGSGQPQHF; CDR3nt: TGTGCCAGCTCAGTCCAGGGTATGGGTTCCGGACAGCCCCAGCATTTT
v_gene: TRBV5-1; abundance: .; d_gene: TRBD1; j_gene: TRBJ1-1; CDR3aa: CASRDSEGTEAFF; CDR3nt: TGCGCCAGTCGGGACAGCGAGGGAACTGAAGCTTTCTTT
v_gene: TRBV18; abundance: .; d_gene: .; j_gene: TRBJ2-7; CDR3aa: CASSPPILGGESLRLTSLEQYF; CDR3nt: TGTGCCAGCTCACCACCGATCCTAGGGGGGGAGTCCCTGAGGCTTACGTCCTTAGAGCAGTACTTC
v_gene: TRBV25-1; abundance: .; d_gene: .; j_gene: TRBJ2-5; CDR3aa: CASSGLESETQYF; CDR3nt: TGTGCCAGCAGTGGCTTGGAGTCCGAGACCCAGTACTTC
v_gene: TRBV7-8; abundance: .; d_gene: .; j_gene: TRBJ1-1; CDR3aa: CASSLNGEAEAFF; CDR3nt: TGTGCCAGCAGCCTTAACGGGGAAGCTGAAGCTTTCTTT
v_gene: TRBV7-3; abundance: .; d_gene: TRBD1; j_gene: TRBJ1-1; CDR3aa: CASSLTGGQARHLNTEAFF; CDR3nt: TGTGCCAGCAGCTTAACGGGCGGACAGGCGCGCCACCTGAACACTGAAGCTTTCTTT
v_gene: TRBV25-1; abundance: .; d_gene: .; j_gene: TRBJ2-5; CDR3aa: CASSESIGLVQETQYF; CDR3nt: TGTGCCAGCAGTGAATCAATCGGTCTTGTGCAAGAGACCCAGTACTTC
v_gene: TRBV19; abundance: .; d_gene: .; j_gene: TRBJ2-5; CDR3aa: CASRLTGRRETQYF; CDR3nt: TGTGCCAGTCGTCTGACGGGTCGGAGGGAGACCCAGTACTTC
v_gene: TRBV6-5; abundance: .; d_gene: .; j_gene: TRBJ2-7; CDR3aa: CASSKQGGNYEQYF; CDR3nt: TGTGCCAGCAGTAAACAGGGGGGGAACTACGAGCAGTACTTC
v_gene: TRBV9; abundance: .; d_gene: TRBD2; j_gene: TRBJ2-7; CDR3aa: CASSAGLAIDYEQYF; CDR3nt: TGTGCCAGCAGCGCGGGACTAGCGATCGACTACGAGCAGTACTTC
v_gene: TRBV9; abundance: .; d_gene: .; j_gene: TRBJ1-1; CDR3aa: CASSPNSAEAFF; CDR3nt: TGTGCCAGCAGTCCGAATTCGGCTGAAGCTTTCTTT
v_gene: TRBV30; abundance: .; d_gene: .; j_gene: TRBJ1-4; CDR3aa: CAWSQGWEKLFF; CDR3nt: TGTGCCTGGAGCCAGGGTTGGGAAAAACTGTTTTTT
v_gene: TRBV5-1; abundance: .; d_gene: TRBD1; j_gene: TRBJ2-1; CDR3aa: CASSLEGQRNEQFF; CDR3nt: TGCGCCAGCAGCCTAGAGGGACAGAGAAATGAGCAGTTCTTC
v_gene: TRBV29-1; abundance: .; d_gene: TRBD1; j_gene: TRBJ1-2; CDR3aa: CSAIQGPMGYTF; CDR3nt: TGCAGCGCCATACAGGGGCCCATGGGCTACACCTTC
v_gene: TRBV6-5; abundance: .; d_gene: .; j_gene: TRBJ1-4; CDR3aa: CASSGVGKLFF; CDR3nt: TGTGCCAGCAGCGGGGTTGGAAAACTGTTTTTT
v_gene: TRBV2; abundance: .; d_gene: TRBD2; j_gene: TRBJ2-1; CDR3aa: CASRELAGVHNEQFF; CDR3nt: TGTGCCAGCAGGGAACTAGCGGGAGTACACAATGAGCAGTTCTTC
v_gene: TRBV25-1; abundance: .; d_gene: TRBD1; j_gene: TRBJ1-1; CDR3aa: CASKTTGPHTEAFF; CDR3nt: TGTGCCAGCAAGACGACAGGGCCGCACACTGAAGCTTTCTTT
v_gene: TRBV9; abundance: .; d_gene: .; j_gene: TRBJ2-5; CDR3aa: CASSGGRSQETQYF; CDR3nt: TGTGCCAGCAGCGGCGGTCGCTCCCAAGAGACCCAGTACTTC
v_gene: TRBV6-5; abundance: .; d_gene: .; j_gene: TRBJ2-5; CDR3aa: CASSDGSTQYF; CDR3nt: TGTGCCAGCAGCGACGGGTCGACCCAGTACTTC
v_gene: TRBV30; abundance: .; d_gene: TRBD1; j_gene: TRBJ2-7; CDR3aa: CAWRYSDRAPSEQYF; CDR3nt: TGTGCCTGGAGGTATTCCGACAGGGCGCCGTCCGAGCAGTACTTC
v_gene: TRBV7-9; abundance: .; d_gene: .; j_gene: TRBJ2-7; CDR3aa: CASSLPYLANPRLEQYF; CDR3nt: TGTGCCAGCAGCTTACCGTACTTGGCCAACCCCCGACTCGAGCAGTACTTC
v_gene: TRBV18; abundance: .; d_gene: TRBD2; j_gene: TRBJ2-1; CDR3aa: CASSQGLAYNEQFF; CDR3nt: TGTGCCAGCTCACAAGGACTAGCCTACAATGAGCAGTTCTTC
v_gene: TRBV19; abundance: .; d_gene: .; j_gene: TRBJ1-1; CDR3aa: CASSNYRSTWGNTEAFF; CDR3nt: TGTGCCAGTAGTAATTACAGGAGTACCTGGGGGAACACTGAAGCTTTCTTT
v_gene: TRBV30; abundance: .; d_gene: .; j_gene: TRBJ1-5; CDR3aa: CAWRGDNQPQHF; CDR3nt: TGTGCCTGGAGAGGGGACAATCAGCCCCAGCATTTT
v_gene: TRBV27; abundance: .; d_gene: TRBD1; j_gene: TRBJ1-4; CDR3aa: CASSFLRTGGTEKLFF; CDR3nt: TGTGCCAGCAGTTTTCTGAGGACAGGGGGGACCGAAAAACTGTTTTTT
v_gene: TRBV14; abundance: .; d_gene: TRBD2; j_gene: TRBJ2-3; CDR3aa: CASSQQLPPGLAGILSTDTQYF; CDR3nt: TGTGCCAGCAGCCAACAACTACCACCGGGACTAGCGGGAATTTTGAGCACAGATACGCAGTATTTT
v_gene: TRBV7-9; abundance: .; d_gene: .; j_gene: TRBJ1-3; CDR3aa: CASSLGSLTSGNTIYF; CDR3nt: TGTGCCAGCAGCTTAGGATCACTTACCTCTGGAAACACCATATATTTT
v_gene: TRBV5-8; abundance: .; d_gene: .; j_gene: TRBJ1-1; CDR3aa: CASSARGLNTEAFF; CDR3nt: TGTGCCAGCAGCGCCAGGGGTTTGAACACTGAAGCTTTCTTT
v_gene: TRBV19; abundance: once; d_gene: TRBD2; j_gene: TRBJ2-1; CDR3aa: CASSPGTSGATYNEQFF; CDR3nt: TGTGCCAGTAGTCCCGGGACTAGCGGGGCTACCTACAATGAGCAGTTCTTC
v_gene: TRBV7-9; abundance: .; d_gene: TRBD2; j_gene: TRBJ2-2; CDR3aa: CASSLSAGGNSGELFF; CDR3nt: TGTGCCAGCAGCTTATCGGCGGGAGGAAATTCCGGGGAGCTGTTTTTT